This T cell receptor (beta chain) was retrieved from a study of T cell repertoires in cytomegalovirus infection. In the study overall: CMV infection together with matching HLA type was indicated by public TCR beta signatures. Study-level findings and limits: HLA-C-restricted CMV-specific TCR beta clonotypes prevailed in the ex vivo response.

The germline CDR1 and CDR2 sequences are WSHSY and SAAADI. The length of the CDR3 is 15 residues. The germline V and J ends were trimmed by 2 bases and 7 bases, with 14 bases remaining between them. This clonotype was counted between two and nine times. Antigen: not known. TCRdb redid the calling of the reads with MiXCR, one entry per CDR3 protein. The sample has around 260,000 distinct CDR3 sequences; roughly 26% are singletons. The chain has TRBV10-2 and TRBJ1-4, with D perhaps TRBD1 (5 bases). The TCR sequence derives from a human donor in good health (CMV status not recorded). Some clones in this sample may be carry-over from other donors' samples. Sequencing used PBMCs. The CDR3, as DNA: TGCGCCAGCAGTGAGGGCAGGGAGTCGGCTGAAAAACTGTTTTTT. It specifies CASSEGRESAEKLFF.